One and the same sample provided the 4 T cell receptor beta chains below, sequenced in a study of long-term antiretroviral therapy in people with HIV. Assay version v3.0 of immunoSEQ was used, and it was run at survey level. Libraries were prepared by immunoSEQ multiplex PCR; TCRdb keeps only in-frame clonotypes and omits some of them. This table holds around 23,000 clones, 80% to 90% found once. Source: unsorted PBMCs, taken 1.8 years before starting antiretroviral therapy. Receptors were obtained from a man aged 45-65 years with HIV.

Here the CDR3 reads CASRGVWASGYTF. CDR3 in DNA: TGTGCCAGCCGCGGCGTCTGGGCCTCTGGCTACACCTTC. V usage is TRBV27 and J usage is TRBJ1-2; D gene ambiguous. This CDR3 is 13 amino acids long. Germline V gene lookup returns CDR1 MNHEY and CDR2 SMNVEV (reference sequence). Trimming removed 8 bases from V and 7 bases from J, with 17 bases in between.

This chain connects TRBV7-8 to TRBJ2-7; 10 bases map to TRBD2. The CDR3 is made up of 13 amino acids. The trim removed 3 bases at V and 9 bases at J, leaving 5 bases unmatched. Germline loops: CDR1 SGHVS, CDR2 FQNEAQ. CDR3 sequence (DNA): TGTGCCAGCAGCTTGGGGACTAGCGAATGGCAGTACTTC. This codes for CASSLGTSEWQYF.

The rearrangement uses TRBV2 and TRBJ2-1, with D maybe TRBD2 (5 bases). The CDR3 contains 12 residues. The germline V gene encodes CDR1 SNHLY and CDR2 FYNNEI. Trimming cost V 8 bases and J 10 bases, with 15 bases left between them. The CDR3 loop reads CASESDWQEQFF. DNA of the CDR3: TGTGCCAGCGAATCGGACTGGCAGGAGCAGTTCTTC.

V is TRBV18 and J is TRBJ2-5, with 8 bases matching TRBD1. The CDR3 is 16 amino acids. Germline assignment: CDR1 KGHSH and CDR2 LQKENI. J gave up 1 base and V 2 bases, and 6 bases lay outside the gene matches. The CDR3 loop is CASSPAAGGSQETQYF. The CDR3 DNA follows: TGTGCCAGCTCACCAGCGGCAGGGGGCTCCCAAGAGACCCAGTACTTC.